This entry lists 10 T cell receptor beta chains sequenced from one sample in a study of cytomegalovirus exposure and HLA in healthy donors. The PCR used 60 Vbeta and 13 Jbeta primers. Method: immunoSEQ multiplex PCR; TCRdb's copy keeps in-frame clones and lacks some. The sample shows 84,000 or so clones, roughly three quarters of them seen only once. Sequencing was carried out using PBMCs. The receptors derive from a male donor in good health and CMV-seronegative.

This rearrangement joins TRBV5-1 to TRBJ2-5; 7 bases are a match to TRBD1. Per the germline V gene, CDR1 is SGHRS and CDR2 is YFSETQ. Trimming cost V 0 bases and J 11 bases; bases outside gene matches: 7. The CDR3 is 13 amino acids. The CDR3 is CASSLVEGAEQYF. CDR3 bases: TGCGCCAGCAGCTTGGTAGAGGGGGCAGAGCAGTACTTC.

V and J are TRBV10-1 and TRBJ2-2, with 8 bases lining up with TRBD1. The germline V gene encodes CDR1 WNHNN and CDR2 SYGVQD (reference sequence). The CDR3 totals 15 residues. V was pared by 5 bases and J by 4 bases, with 6 bases of the junction left unmatched. CDR3 nucleotide sequence: TGCGCCAGCAGTCAGACAGGGGAAGGCACCGGGGAGCTGTTTTTT. Its translation: CASSQTGEGTGELFF.

V and J are TRBV5-6 and TRBJ1-5; 7 bases agree with TRBD1. Unmatched junction bases numbered 5, after V lost 2 bases and J lost 0 bases. This CDR3 is built from 16 residues. Germline loops: CDR1 SGHDT, CDR2 YYEEEE. The DNA of the CDR3 is TGTGCCAGCAGCTTCCGGGACAGCTATAGCAATCAGCCCCAGCATTTT. Protein product: CASSFRDSYSNQPQHF.

The chain links TRBV9 to TRBJ2-6, with D maybe TRBD1 (5 bases). The CDR3 extends over 18 amino acids. Germline CDR1 SGDLS, CDR2 YYNGEE. The V and J ends lost 3 bases and 0 bases respectively, with 16 bases between them. Here the CDR3 DNA reads TGTGCCAGCAGCGCGAACAGGAGAAAGGACTCTGGGGCCAACGTCCTGACTTTC. The encoded protein is CASSANRRKDSGANVLTF.

V is TRBV9 and J is TRBJ2-3; D remains unclear. CDR1 and CDR2 from the germline V gene are SGDLS and YYNGEE. V shed 0 bases and J shed 8 bases, with 19 bases lying between them. This CDR3 comprises 16 residues. CDR3 sequence: CASSVGGSSPLGTQYF. The CDR3 DNA reads as TGTGCCAGCAGCGTAGGAGGTAGCAGCCCGTTAGGTACGCAGTATTTT.

This clone was seen a single time. This chain joins TRBV6-1 and TRBJ2-1; possible D gene TRBD1, 6 bases. CDR1 and CDR2 from the germline V gene are MNHNS and SASEGT. CDR3 length equals 15 residues. V shed 2 bases and J shed 5 bases, with 13 bases lying between them. CDR3 amino acids: CASSEYGQTNNEQFF. Written as DNA, the CDR3 is TGTGCCAGCAGTGAATACGGACAGACTAACAATGAGCAGTTCTTC.

The chain couples TRBV29-1 to TRBJ1-2; D is possibly TRBD1 (6 bases). The germline V and J ends were trimmed by 4 bases and 6 bases, with 12 bases remaining between them. The CDR3 length is 12 residues. Germline V CDR1 and CDR2: SQVTM, ANQGSEA. The DNA for the CDR3 is TGCAGCGTTGTAGGGGGGGACCATGGCTACACCTTC. Translated, it gives CSVVGGDHGYTF. Supplemented by reference TRBV29-1 and TRBJ1-2, the full variable domain reads SAVISQKPSRDICQRGTSLTIQCQVDSQVTMMFWYRQQPGQSLTLIATANQGSEATYESGFVIDKFPISRPNLTFSTLTVSNMSPEDSSIYLCSVVGGDHGYTFGSGTRLTVV.

The V call is TRBV7-8, the J call TRBJ2-2, with 7 bases that match TRBD2. CDR1 is SGHVS, CDR2 FQNEAQ, per germline. The CDR3 spans 14 residues. V lost 2 bases, J lost 5 bases, and 2 bases stayed unmatched. The CDR3 DNA sequence: TGTGCCAGCAGCTTAAGCGGGGCAACCGGGGAGCTGTTTTTT. This gives the protein CASSLSGATGELFF.

The J gene is TRBJ2-5, the V gene TRBV11-3, with D possibly matching TRBD1 (6 bases). This CDR3 spans 17 amino acids. V was shortened by 6 bases and J by 7 bases, with 27 bases between the two germline ends. Germline V CDR1 and CDR2: SGHNT, YENEEA. CDR3 in amino acids: CASSLTLGQTQYGTQYF. The CDR3 region has the DNA TGTGCCAGCAGTTTAACACTAGGACAGACCCAATATGGGACCCAGTACTTC.

The V call is TRBV21-1, the J call TRBJ2-5; the D segment call TRBD2 is taken from the table without a DNA check. The J call is uncertain, as TRBJ2-7 better fits the DNA end. TRBV21-1 is an annotated pseudogene. CDR3 size: 14 residues. CDR3 protein: CASSKDTRNYEQYF. The DNA of the CDR3 is TGTGCCAGCAGCAAAGATACCCGAAACTACGAGCAGTACTTC.